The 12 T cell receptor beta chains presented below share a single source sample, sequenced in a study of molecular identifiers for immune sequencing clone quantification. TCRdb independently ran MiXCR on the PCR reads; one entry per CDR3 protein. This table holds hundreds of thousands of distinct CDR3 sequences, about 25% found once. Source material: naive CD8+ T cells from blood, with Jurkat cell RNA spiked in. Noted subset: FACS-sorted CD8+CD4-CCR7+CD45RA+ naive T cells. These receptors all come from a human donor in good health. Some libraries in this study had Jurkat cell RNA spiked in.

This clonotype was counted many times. CDR3 region: CASSGYRMNTGELFF. The CDR3 nucleotides are TGTGCCAGCAGTGGTTACAGAATGAACACCGGGGAGCTGTTTTTT. This chain joins TRBV6-1 and TRBJ2-2; D not resolved. Looked up from germline, CDR1 is MNHNS and CDR2 is SASEGT. The length of the CDR3 is 15 residues. The V and J ends lost 4 bases and 1 base respectively, with 10 bases between them.

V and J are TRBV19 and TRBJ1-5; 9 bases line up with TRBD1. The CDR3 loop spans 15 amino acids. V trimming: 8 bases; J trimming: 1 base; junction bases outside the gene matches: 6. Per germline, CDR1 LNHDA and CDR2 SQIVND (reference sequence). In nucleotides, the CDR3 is TGTGCCAGTCTTGTACAGGGGGCGAGCAATCAGCCCCAGCATTTT. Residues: CASLVQGASNQPQHF. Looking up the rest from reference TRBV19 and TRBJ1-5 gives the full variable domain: DGGITQSPKYLFRKEGQNVTLSCEQNLNHDAMYWYRQDPGQGLRLIYYSQIVNDFQKGDIAEGYSVSREKKESFPLTVTSAQKNPTAFYLCASLVQGASNQPQHFGDGTRLSIL.

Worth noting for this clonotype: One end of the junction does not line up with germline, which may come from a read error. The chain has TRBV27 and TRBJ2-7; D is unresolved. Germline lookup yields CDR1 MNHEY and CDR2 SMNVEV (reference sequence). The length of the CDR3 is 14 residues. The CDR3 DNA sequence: TGTGCCACCAGTTACCAGCGCGAGTCCTACGAGCACTACTTC. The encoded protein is CATSYQRESYEHYF.

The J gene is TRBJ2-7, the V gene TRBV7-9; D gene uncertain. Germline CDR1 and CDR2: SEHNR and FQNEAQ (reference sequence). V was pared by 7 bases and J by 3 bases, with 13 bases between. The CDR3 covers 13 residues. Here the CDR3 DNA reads TGTGCCAGCAAGGGTGGCAGGAGCTACGAGCAGTACTTC. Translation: CASKGGRSYEQYF.

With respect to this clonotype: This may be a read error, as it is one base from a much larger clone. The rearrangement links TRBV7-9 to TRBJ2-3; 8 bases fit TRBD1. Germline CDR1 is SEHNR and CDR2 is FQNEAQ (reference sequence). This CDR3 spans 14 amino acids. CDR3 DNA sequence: TGTGCCGGCAGCCGCCCGACAGGGGAAGATACGCAGTATTTT. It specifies CAGSRPTGEDTQYF.

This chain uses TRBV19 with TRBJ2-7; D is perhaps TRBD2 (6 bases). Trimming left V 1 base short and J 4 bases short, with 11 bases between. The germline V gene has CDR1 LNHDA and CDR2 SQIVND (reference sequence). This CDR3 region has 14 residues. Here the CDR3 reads CASSIGGLFYEQYF. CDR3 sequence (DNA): TGTGCCAGTAGTATAGGGGGACTGTTTTACGAGCAGTACTTC.

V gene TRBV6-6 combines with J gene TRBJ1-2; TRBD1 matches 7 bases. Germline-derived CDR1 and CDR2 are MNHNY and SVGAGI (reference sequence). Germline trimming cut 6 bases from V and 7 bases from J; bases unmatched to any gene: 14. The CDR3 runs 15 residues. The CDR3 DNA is TGTGCCAGCAGATCGGAAGGGGGCGCTTATGGTGGCTACACCTTC. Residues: CASRSEGGAYGGYTF.

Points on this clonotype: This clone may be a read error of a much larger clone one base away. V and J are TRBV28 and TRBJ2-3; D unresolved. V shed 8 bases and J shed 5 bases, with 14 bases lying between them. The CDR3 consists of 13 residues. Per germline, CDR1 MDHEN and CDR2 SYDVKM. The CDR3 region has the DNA TGTGCCAGCCGATTAAGTGACGAAGATACGCAGTATTTT. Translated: CASRLSDEDTQYF. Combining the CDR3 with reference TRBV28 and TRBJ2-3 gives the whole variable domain DVKVTQSSRYLVKRTGEKVFLECVQDMDHENMFWYRQDPGLGLRLIYFSYDVKMKEKGDIPEGYSVSREKKERFSLILESASTNQTSMYLCASRLSDEDTQYFGPGTRLTVL.

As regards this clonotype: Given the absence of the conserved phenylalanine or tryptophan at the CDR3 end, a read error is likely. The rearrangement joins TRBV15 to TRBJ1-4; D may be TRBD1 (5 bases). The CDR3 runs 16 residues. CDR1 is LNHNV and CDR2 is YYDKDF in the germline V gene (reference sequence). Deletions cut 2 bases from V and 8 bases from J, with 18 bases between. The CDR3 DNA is TGTGCCACCAGCAGATCCCGCGACAGCCTCCGGGAAAAACTGTTTCTT. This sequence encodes CATSRSRDSLREKLFL.

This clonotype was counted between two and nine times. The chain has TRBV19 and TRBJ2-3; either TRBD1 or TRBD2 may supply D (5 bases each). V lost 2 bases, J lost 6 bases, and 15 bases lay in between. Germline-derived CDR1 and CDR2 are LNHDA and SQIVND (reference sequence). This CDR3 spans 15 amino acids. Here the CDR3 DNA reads TGTGCCAGTAGTATAACCCAGGGACCGGGGGATACGCAGTATTTT. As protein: CASSITQGPGDTQYF.

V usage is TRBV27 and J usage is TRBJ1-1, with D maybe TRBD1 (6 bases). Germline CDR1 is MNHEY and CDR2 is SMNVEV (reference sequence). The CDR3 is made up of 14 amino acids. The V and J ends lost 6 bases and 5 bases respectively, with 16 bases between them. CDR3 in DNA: TGTGCCAGCAGACAAGGACGGGGGCGGACTGAAGCTTTCTTT. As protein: CASRQGRGRTEAFF.

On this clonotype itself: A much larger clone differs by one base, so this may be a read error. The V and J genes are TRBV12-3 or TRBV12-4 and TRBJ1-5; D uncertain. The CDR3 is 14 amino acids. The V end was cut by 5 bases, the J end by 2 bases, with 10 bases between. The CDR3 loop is CASSEGGGNQPQHF. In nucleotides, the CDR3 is TGTGCCAGCAGTGAAGGCGGTGGCAATCAGCCCCAGCATTTT.